Listed below are T cell receptor beta chains from one sample, sequenced in a study of T-cell memory formation after mild COVID-19. TCRdb processed the 5' RACE reads anew with MiXCR; each CDR3 protein has one entry. The repertoire holds tens of thousands of distinct CDR3 sequences, with 16% as singletons. The sequencing sample was made of PBMCs or a T cell subset sorted from them (not recorded which). The receptors shown here come from an adult woman who had mild COVID-19 (a few samples of this study predate the infection). Cell type and time point are not known. Both conserved end residues are part of each CDR3. Each record gives: CDR3 length, V gene, CDR3 protein.

>16|TRBV2
CASSPGAGSSYNEQFF
>15|TRBV7-6
CASSLGDVGSYEQYF
>16|TRBV4-3
CASSPQGTQVIYEQYF
>11|TRBV29-1
CSVDVGTEAFF
>14|TRBV7-9
CASSSTSGADTQYF
>15|TRBV7-8
CASSLSGLYSYEQYF
>16|TRBV13
CASSLGRRQGNYGYTF
>15|TRBV7-9
CASSLAAETTYEQYF
>16|TRBV12-3/TRBV12-4
CASSTHITGGTYGYTF
>14|TRBV12-3/TRBV12-4
CASRPTGVGETQYF
>13|TRBV5-5
CASSLEIRYEQFF
>14|TRBV29-1
CSVERTGGSYEQYF
>16|TRBV9
CASSPQGRRSTDTQYF
>17|TRBV6-2/TRBV6-3
CASSDTVAGGPGDTQYF
>16|TRBV7-9
CASSLQPGGPQETQYF
>12|TRBV7-9
CASSLDNHGYTF
>15|TRBV20-1
CSATTPGGGTGELFF
>14|TRBV24-1
CATSEPRMNNEQFF
>18|TRBV4-1
CASSQVAGPSSYNSPLHF
>15|TRBV2
CASAAGTRESGELFF
>16|TRBV12-3/TRBV12-4
CASSPGPSGGEETQYF
>15|TRBV12-5
CASGHGNDGGETQYF
>13|TRBV12-3/TRBV12-4
CASRMGWEETQYF
>17|TRBV7-8
CASSFFSGEQSSYEQYF
>15|TRBV20-1
CSARDRDGSSYEQYF
>13|TRBV20-1
CSARDSPINEQFF
>14|TRBV5-1
CASSERDSSYEQYF
>16|TRBV4-1
CASSQDRGPEAYGYTF
>16|TRBV7-2
CASSLDLGGRTDTQYF